Listed below are T cell receptor beta chains from one sample, sequenced in a study of OX40 agonist ivuxolimab in advanced cancers. Some clones are missing from TCRdb's copy, which holds only in-frame ones; the method was immunoSEQ multiplex PCR. The sample has roughly 80,000 clones, more than 80% seen once; the top ten hold approximately 2.2%. Sequences were derived from CD4+ or CD8+ T cells sorted from blood, sampled in a trial of the OX40 agonist ivuxolimab. Receptors originate from an adult with an advanced solid tumor such as melanoma, head and neck, liver or kidney cancer. CDR3s include the opening cysteine and the closing phenylalanine or tryptophan. The D gene is left open where the match is weak. Some rows have no size entry. The others give once, few or many, or a class for an expanded clone.

d_call: TRBD1; clone_size: -; v_call: TRBV14; j_call: TRBJ1-2; cdr3_aa: CASSQERGRRGYTF; cdr3_nt: TGTGCCAGCAGCCAAGAAAGGGGGCGCAGAGGCTACACCTTC
d_call: -; clone_size: -; v_call: TRBV30; j_call: TRBJ2-3; cdr3_aa: CAWRDSTDTQYF; cdr3_nt: TGTGCCTGGAGAGATAGCACAGATACGCAGTATTTT
d_call: -; clone_size: -; v_call: TRBV2; j_call: TRBJ2-7; cdr3_aa: CASSPQTGLASGPSYEQYF; cdr3_nt: TGTGCCAGCAGTCCTCAGACAGGGCTGGCTAGCGGGCCCTCCTACGAGCAGTACTTC
d_call: -; clone_size: once; v_call: TRBV4-3; j_call: TRBJ1-3; cdr3_aa: CASSLQADSRGINTIYF; cdr3_nt: TGCGCCAGCAGCCTCCAAGCGGACAGCCGAGGGATCAACACCATATATTTT
d_call: -; clone_size: -; v_call: TRBV18; j_call: TRBJ1-2; cdr3_aa: CASSLNPLDLLDGYTF; cdr3_nt: TGTGCCAGCTCACTAAATCCCCTCGATCTGTTAGATGGCTACACCTTC
d_call: -; clone_size: -; v_call: TRBV5-6; j_call: TRBJ2-3; cdr3_aa: CASSFSNPDTQYF; cdr3_nt: TGTGCCAGCAGCTTTTCGAACCCAGATACGCAGTATTTT
d_call: -; clone_size: -; v_call: TRBV7-9; j_call: TRBJ1-3; cdr3_aa: CASNPGNTIYF; cdr3_nt: TGTGCCAGCAACCCTGGAAACACCATATATTTT
d_call: -; clone_size: once; v_call: TRBV11-2; j_call: TRBJ2-1; cdr3_aa: CASSLLRINEQFF; cdr3_nt: TGTGCCAGCAGCCTCTTAAGGATCAATGAGCAGTTCTTC
d_call: TRBD2; clone_size: -; v_call: TRBV6-4; j_call: TRBJ2-2; cdr3_aa: CASSALAGGPTGELFF; cdr3_nt: TGTGCCAGCAGTGCACTGGCGGGAGGGCCCACCGGGGAGCTGTTTTTT
d_call: -; clone_size: -; v_call: TRBV28; j_call: TRBJ2-1; cdr3_aa: CASSLLGGPGDNEQFF; cdr3_nt: TGTGCCAGCAGTTTATTGGGCGGCCCTGGAGACAATGAGCAGTTCTTC
d_call: TRBD1; clone_size: -; v_call: TRBV7-9; j_call: TRBJ2-5; cdr3_aa: CASSLATGSREQYF; cdr3_nt: TGTGCCAGCAGCTTAGCGACAGGGAGTAGGGAGCAGTACTTC
d_call: -; clone_size: -; v_call: TRBV6-6; j_call: TRBJ1-2; cdr3_aa: CASSYERYGYTF; cdr3_nt: TGTGCCAGCAGTTACGAGAGGTATGGCTACACCTTC